This entry is about one T cell receptor (beta chain). Its antigen is still unknown. The record has no base qualities; no much larger clone is one base away. Using the immunoSEQ Platform, TCRbeta CDR3 regions were amplified from extracted genomic DNA. Multiplex PCR, high-throughput sequencing and a vendor bioinformatics pipeline were combined in the immunoSEQ assay. As for the authors' bioinformatics: After discarding non-productive sequences and any CDR3s under 4 amino acids in length, clonotype frequencies were recalculated for each sample. Shared clonotypes were identified in immunoSEQ Analyzer 2.0 as identical CDR3 amino acid, V gene and J gene sequences. Repertoire overlap was normalized by dividing shared clonotype counts by the product of both clone-set sizes, scaled by 1000 into arbitrary units. This immuneACCESS table, as held by TCRdb, lists in-frame sequences with V and J called but not all clones. Of the missing ones, under half trace to an unresolved V gene in checked studies; the others have no known cause. V and J calls plus clone size are reproduced from that table; the DNA served to infer D and trimming. The sample table contains over 35,000 clones; only one count was recorded for around 79% of them. The top ten clones comprise 0.9% to 1.4% of the sample.

Inclusive of the bounding cysteine and phenylalanine, the CDR3 is 17 residues long. Here the CDR3 DNA is all that survives: 51 bases in frame from base 1. CDR1 SGHNT and CDR2 YYREEE were looked up in the germline V gene (reference sequence). The junction carries 22 bases between V and J, which are trimmed by 4 bases and 3 bases respectively. Autoproliferating (CFSEdim) and non-proliferating (CFSEhi) T cell fractions were sequenced separately after stimulus-free culture of CFSE-labeled PBMCs. Altogether, fewer than 6.5x10^7 CFSE-labeled PBMCs were kept in culture for 7 days with no stimulus, after which the replicate wells were combined. PBMCs were labeled with approximately 0.5 uM CFSE and were cultured without exogenous stimuli in serum-free AIM-V medium. PBMCs were isolated by Ficoll density gradient centrifugation and cryopreserved before use. Using a FACSAria III, live 7-AAD-negative cells were sorted, then washed with PBS and stored frozen at -80 degrees C as dry pellets.

The data belong to a study of memory B cells and T cells in multiple sclerosis (dated by TCRdb to between 2017 and 2018). For context, the study as a whole: The study compared the TCR beta repertoires of autoproliferating peripheral T cells with those of brain lesion-infiltrating T cells in multiple sclerosis patients. Two multiple sclerosis patients were included in the TCR sequencing because brain lesions obtained at autopsy or brain-infiltrating cells obtained from biopsy were available for them.

Beyond this particular receptor, the publication reports: Clone-set sizes differed between compartments, which influenced counts of shared clonotypes and required normalization.

The source material was PBMCs from blood kept in culture. The rearranged segments are TRBV5-4 and TRBJ2-5, with the D segment identity uncertain. The source of this sequence is a human donor with multiple sclerosis. The DNA reads TGTGCCAGCAGCCCCCCACGAAACCCGACAACGGAAGAGACCCAGTACTTC. It translates as CASSPPRNPTTEETQYF.